The clone carrying this TCR beta chain was seen just once. The V and J ends lost 10 bases and 4 bases respectively, with 13 bases between them. Germline-derived CDR1 and CDR2 are LNHDA and SQIVND (reference sequence). This CDR3 has 13 residues. The sample is drawn from a study of control samples from healthy donors and cancer patients. Some clones are missing from TCRdb's copy, which holds only in-frame ones; the method was immunoSEQ multiplex PCR. Here the sample spans 100,000 to 150,000 clones, roughly 92% being singletons. Sequenced input: PBMCs. The clonotype comes from an elderly man with head and neck cancer. The rearrangement links TRBV19 to TRBJ2-2, with D hard to call. The CDR3 nucleotides are TGTGCCACCGCCCGACGTCCCACCGGGGAGCTGTTTTTT. This sequence encodes CATARRPTGELFF. Complete variable domain (other parts from reference TRBV19 and TRBJ2-2): DGGITQSPKYLFRKEGQNVTLSCEQNLNHDAMYWYRQDPGQGLRLIYYSQIVNDFQKGDIAEGYSVSREKKESFPLTVTSAQKNPTAFYLCATARRPTGELFFGEGSRLTVL.